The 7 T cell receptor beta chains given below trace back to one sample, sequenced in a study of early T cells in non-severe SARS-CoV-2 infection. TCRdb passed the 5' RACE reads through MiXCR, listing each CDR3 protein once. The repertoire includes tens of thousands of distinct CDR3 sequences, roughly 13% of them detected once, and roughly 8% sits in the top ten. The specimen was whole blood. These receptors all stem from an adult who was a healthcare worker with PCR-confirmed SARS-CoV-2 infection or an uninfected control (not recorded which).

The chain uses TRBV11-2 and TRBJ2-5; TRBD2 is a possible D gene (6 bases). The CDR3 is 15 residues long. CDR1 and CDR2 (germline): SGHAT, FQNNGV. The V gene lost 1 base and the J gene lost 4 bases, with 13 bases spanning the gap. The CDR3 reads CASSLVRGLRETQYF. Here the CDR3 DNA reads TGTGCCAGCAGCTTAGTTCGGGGGTTACGAGAGACCCAGTACTTC.

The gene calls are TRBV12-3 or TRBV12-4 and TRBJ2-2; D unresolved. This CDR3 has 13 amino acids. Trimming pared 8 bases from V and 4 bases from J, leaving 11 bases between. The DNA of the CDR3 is TGTGCCAGCTCGGGCCACCCCACCGGGGAGCTGTTTTTT. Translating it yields CASSGHPTGELFF.

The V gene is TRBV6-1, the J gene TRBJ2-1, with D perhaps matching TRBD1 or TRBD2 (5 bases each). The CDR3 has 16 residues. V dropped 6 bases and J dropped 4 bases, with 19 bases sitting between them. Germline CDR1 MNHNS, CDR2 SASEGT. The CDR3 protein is CASRGEPPASYNEQFF. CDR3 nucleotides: TGTGCCAGCAGAGGGGAGCCCCCAGCCTCTTACAATGAGCAGTTCTTC.

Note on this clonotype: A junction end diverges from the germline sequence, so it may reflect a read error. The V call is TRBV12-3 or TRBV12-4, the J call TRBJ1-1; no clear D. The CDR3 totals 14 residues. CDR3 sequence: CASRLGHGDTEAFF. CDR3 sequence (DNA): TGTGCCAGCAGATTAGGGCATGGGGACACTGAAGCTTTCTTT.

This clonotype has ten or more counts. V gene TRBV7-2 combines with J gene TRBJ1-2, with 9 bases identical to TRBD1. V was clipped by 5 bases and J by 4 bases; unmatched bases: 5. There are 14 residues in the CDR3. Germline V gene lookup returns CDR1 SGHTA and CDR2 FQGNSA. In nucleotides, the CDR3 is TGTGCCAGCAGCGAGGGGACAGGGATCTATGGCTACACCTTC. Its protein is CASSEGTGIYGYTF.

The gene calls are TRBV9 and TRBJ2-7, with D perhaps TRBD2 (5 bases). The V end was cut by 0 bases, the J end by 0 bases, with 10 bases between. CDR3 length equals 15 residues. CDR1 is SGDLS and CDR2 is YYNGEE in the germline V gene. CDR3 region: CASSVGTLSSYEQYF. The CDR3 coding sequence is TGTGCCAGCAGCGTAGGGACTCTTAGCTCCTACGAGCAGTACTTC.

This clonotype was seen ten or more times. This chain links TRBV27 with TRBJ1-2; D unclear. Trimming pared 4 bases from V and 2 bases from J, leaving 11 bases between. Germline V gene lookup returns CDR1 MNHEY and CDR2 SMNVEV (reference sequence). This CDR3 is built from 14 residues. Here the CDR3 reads CASSYSQENYGYTF. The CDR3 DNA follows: TGTGCCAGCAGTTATTCTCAGGAAAACTATGGCTACACCTTC.